This entry lists 15 T cell receptor beta chains sequenced from one sample in a study of cytomegalovirus exposure and HLA in healthy donors. Primers included in the PCR were 60 Vbeta and 13 Jbeta primers. TCRdb's table, derived via immunoSEQ multiplex PCR, lists solely in-frame clones and lacks some. Of roughly 150,000 clones listed, 75% are singletons. Sequencing was carried out using PBMCs. These receptors were collected from a man aged 30-40 years in good health and CMV-seronegative.

The chain recombines TRBV28 with TRBJ2-7, with 7 positions matching TRBD2. The V gene's germline CDR1 is MDHEN and CDR2 SYDVKM. After removal of 6 bases from V and 0 bases from J, the junction contained 8 bases not matched to a gene. This CDR3 is built from 15 residues. The CDR3, as DNA: TGTGCCAGCAGCCCGGGGGGTGGTAACTCCTACGAGCAGTACTTC. Translating it yields CASSPGGGNSYEQYF. Filled out from reference TRBV28 and TRBJ2-7, the complete variable domain reads DVKVTQSSRYLVKRTGEKVFLECVQDMDHENMFWYRQDPGLGLRLIYFSYDVKMKEKGDIPEGYSVSREKKERFSLILESASTNQTSMYLCASSPGGGNSYEQYFGPGTRLTVT.

The CDR3 nucleotides read TGTGCCAGCTCACCACCAGACAGGGCTAACTATGGCTACACCTTC. It specifies CASSPPDRANYGYTF. This chain joins TRBV18 and TRBJ1-2, with TRBD1 matching over 7 bases. The CDR3 covers 15 residues. The V gene's germline CDR1 is KGHSH and CDR2 LQKENI. With V trimmed by 0 bases and J by 0 bases, 1 base remained unmatched. The full variable domain, its missing parts supplied by reference TRBV18 and TRBJ1-2, is NAGVMQNPRHLVRRRGQEARLRCSPMKGHSHVYWYRQLPEEGLKFMVYLQKENIIDESGMPKERFSAEFPKEGPSILRIQQVVRGDSAAYFCASSPPDRANYGYTFGSGTRLTVV.

The genes are TRBV2 and TRBJ1-4; tentatively, D is TRBD1 (6 bases). Germline CDR1 is SNHLY and CDR2 is FYNNEI. The V and J ends lost 6 bases and 2 bases respectively, with 10 bases between them. This CDR3 has 14 amino acids. The CDR3 is CASSRTETNEKLFF. CDR3 sequence (DNA): TGTGCCAGCAGCCGGACAGAGACTAATGAAAAACTGTTTTTT. Looking up the rest from reference TRBV2 and TRBJ1-4 gives the full variable domain: EPEVTQTPSHQVTQMGQEVILRCVPISNHLYFYWYRQILGQKVEFLVSFYNNEISEKSEIFDDQFSVERPDGSNFTLKIRSTKLEDSAMYFCASSRTETNEKLFFGSGTQLSVL.

The chain links TRBV27 to TRBJ1-5; a weak D match, TRBD1 (5 bases). CDR1 is MNHEY, CDR2 SMNVEV, per germline (reference sequence). V lost 3 bases, J lost 0 bases, and 9 bases lay in between. This CDR3 has 15 residues. The CDR3, as DNA: TGTGCCAGCAGTTTCGGCAGGGATAGCAATCAGCCCCAGCATTTT. It yields the protein CASSFGRDSNQPQHF.

The rearrangement uses TRBV13 and TRBJ1-1; D is uncertain. Trimming pared 2 bases from V and 1 base from J, leaving 8 bases between. Germline loops: CDR1 PRHDT, CDR2 FYEKMQ (reference sequence). This CDR3 is built from 14 residues. The CDR3, as DNA: TGTGCCAGCAGCTTAACGCCAGGGAACACTGAAGCTTTCTTT. It translates to CASSLTPGNTEAFF. Filled out from reference TRBV13 and TRBJ1-1, the complete variable domain reads AAGVIQSPRHLIKEKRETATLKCYPIPRHDTVYWYQQGPGQDPQFLISFYEKMQSDKGSIPDRFSAQQFSDYHSELNMSSLELGDSALYFCASSLTPGNTEAFFGQGTRLTVV.

The J gene is TRBJ2-7, the V gene TRBV6-5; 11 bases line up with TRBD1. Germline V CDR1 and CDR2: MNHEY, SVGAGI. This CDR3 has 15 amino acids. V lost 6 bases to trimming and J lost 6 bases; unmatched junction nucleotides: 10. For the CDR3, the DNA is TGTGCCAGCAGCCCGCTGGGGGACAGGGGGTTCGAGCAGTACTTC. Amino acid sequence: CASSPLGDRGFEQYF.

V and J are TRBV28 and TRBJ2-2; TRBD1 matches at 8 bases. The CDR3 consists of 15 residues. V gave up 7 bases and J gave up 5 bases; unmatched junction bases: 9. The germline V gene has CDR1 MDHEN and CDR2 SYDVKM. As DNA, the CDR3 is TGTGCCAGCAACCAACAGGGGGGAGCTACCGGGGAGCTGTTTTTT. Protein sequence: CASNQQGGATGELFF.

V and J are TRBV5-6 and TRBJ2-2; 11 positions agree with TRBD2. Germline assignment: CDR1 SGHDT and CDR2 YYEEEE. The CDR3 consists of 17 residues. The J segment lost 4 bases and the V segment lost 3 bases, leaving 8 bases of the junction unmatched. CDR3 sequence: CASSWGLAEWGTGELFF. The CDR3 DNA is TGTGCCAGCAGCTGGGGACTAGCGGAGTGGGGCACCGGGGAGCTGTTTTTT.

The chain employs TRBV2 and TRBJ1-4, with D unresolved. The CDR3 sequence is 13 residues long. Looked up from germline, CDR1 is SNHLY and CDR2 is FYNNEI. V was trimmed by 7 bases and J by 7 bases, leaving 13 bases between them. The CDR3 nucleotides are TGTGCCAGCATAGCCGGGCGGGCTGAAAAACTGTTTTTT. Amino acid sequence: CASIAGRAEKLFF.

V and J are TRBV6-6 and TRBJ2-5; no clear D. Trimming shortened V by 6 bases and J by 3 bases, and 5 bases separated the two germline ends. The length of the CDR3 is 11 residues. Germline-derived CDR1 and CDR2 are MNHNY and SVGAGI (reference sequence). The DNA of the CDR3 is TGTGCCAGCAGAGAGGAAGAGACCCAGTACTTC. Amino acids: CASREEETQYF.

The chain joins TRBV5-1 to TRBJ2-5, with 10 nucleotides matching TRBD2. Germline assignment: CDR1 SGHRS and CDR2 YFSETQ. V was pared by 2 bases and J by 2 bases, with 6 bases of the junction left unmatched. CDR3 length: 16 amino acids. For the CDR3, the DNA is TGCGCCAGCAGCTTTAGCGGGGGGCCGAAACAAGAGACCCAGTACTTC. As protein: CASSFSGGPKQETQYF.

V gene TRBV7-6 combines with J gene TRBJ2-1; maybe TRBD1 (6 bases). Germline V CDR1 and CDR2: SGHVS, FNYEAQ. V was trimmed by 3 bases and J by 10 bases, leaving 16 bases between them. This CDR3 contains 14 residues. The CDR3 DNA reads TGTGCCAGCAGCTTGGGACACCGTATAGGAGAGCAGTTCTTC. Its protein product is CASSLGHRIGEQFF.

The chain has TRBV18 and TRBJ1-5; 7 bases agree with TRBD1. V trimming: 6 bases; J trimming: 2 bases; junction bases outside the gene matches: 13. This CDR3 region has 17 residues. Germline V gene lookup returns CDR1 KGHSH and CDR2 LQKENI. The CDR3 sequence is CASSQERQGFGNQPQHF. The CDR3 DNA is TGTGCCAGCTCCCAAGAGCGACAGGGCTTTGGCAATCAGCCCCAGCATTTT.

The chain recombines TRBV27 with TRBJ1-1, with unresolved D. The V and J ends lost 2 bases and 4 bases respectively, with 14 bases between them. Germline CDR1 is MNHEY and CDR2 is SMNVEV (reference sequence). The CDR3 is 15 amino acids. The chain's CDR3 is CASSLLGPLGTEAFF. The CDR3 DNA sequence: TGTGCCAGCAGTTTACTGGGCCCGTTGGGCACTGAAGCTTTCTTT.

This rearrangement joins TRBV2 to TRBJ1-1, with 9 bases fitting TRBD1. The trim removed 6 bases at V and 10 bases at J, leaving 3 bases unmatched. CDR1 SNHLY and CDR2 FYNNEI come from the germline V gene. The CDR3 covers 11 residues. CDR3 amino acids: CASRETGGAFF. The DNA for the CDR3 is TGTGCCAGCAGGGAGACAGGGGGAGCTTTCTTT.